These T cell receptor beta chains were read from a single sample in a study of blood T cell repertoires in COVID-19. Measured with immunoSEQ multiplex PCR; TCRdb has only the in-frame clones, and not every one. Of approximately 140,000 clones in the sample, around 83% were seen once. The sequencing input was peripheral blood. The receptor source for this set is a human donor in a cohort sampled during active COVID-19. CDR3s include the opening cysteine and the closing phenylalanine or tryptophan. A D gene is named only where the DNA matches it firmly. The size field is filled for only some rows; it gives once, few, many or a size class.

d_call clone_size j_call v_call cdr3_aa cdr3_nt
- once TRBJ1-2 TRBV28 CASSERANYGYTF TGTGCCAGCAGCGAGAGAGCTAACTATGGCTACACCTTC
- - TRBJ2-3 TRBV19 CASRDFSTDTQYF TGTGCCAGTAGGGACTTTAGCACAGATACGCAGTATTTT
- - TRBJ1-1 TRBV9 CASSVIDSRGEAFF TGTGCCAGCAGCGTAATCGACAGTAGAGGTGAAGCTTTCTTT
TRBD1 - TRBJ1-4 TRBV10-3 CAISEGTVNEKLFF TGTGCCATCAGTGAGGGGACAGTTAATGAAAAACTGTTTTTT
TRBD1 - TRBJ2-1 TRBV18 CASSRGQMSSYNEQFF TGTGCCAGCTCCCGGGGACAGATGAGCTCCTACAATGAGCAGTTCTTC
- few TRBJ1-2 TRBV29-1 CSVVGRLYGYTF TGCAGCGTGGTGGGCAGGCTCTATGGCTACACCTTC
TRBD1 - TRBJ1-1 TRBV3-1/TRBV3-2 CASSPWGTGGGTEAFF TGTGCCAGCAGCCCGTGGGGAACAGGGGGGGGTACTGAAGCTTTCTTT
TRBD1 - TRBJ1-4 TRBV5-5 CASSTDRGWEKLFF TGTGCCAGCAGCACTGACAGGGGGTGGGAAAAACTGTTTTTT
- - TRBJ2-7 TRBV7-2 CASTSQDTSYEQYF TGTGCCAGCACCTCCCAGGACACAAGCTACGAGCAGTACTTC
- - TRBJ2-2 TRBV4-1 CASSPGGNTGELFF TGCGCCAGCAGCCCCGGGGGGAACACCGGGGAGCTGTTTTTT
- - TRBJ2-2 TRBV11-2 CASSLGLFYTGELFF TGTGCCAGCAGCTTAGGACTGTTCTACACCGGGGAGCTGTTTTTT
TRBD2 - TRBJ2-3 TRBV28 CASSLFSGILPDTQYF TGTGCCAGCAGTTTATTTAGCGGGATCCTTCCAGATACGCAGTATTTT
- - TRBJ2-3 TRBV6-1 CASSELFVTDTQYF TGTGCCAGCAGTGAACTCTTTGTAACAGATACGCAGTATTTT
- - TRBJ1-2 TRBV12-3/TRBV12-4 CASNTHRDYGYTF TGTGCCAGCAACACCCACAGGGACTATGGCTACACCTTC
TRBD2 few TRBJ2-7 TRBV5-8 CASSLRVGRGYEQYF TGTGCCAGCAGCTTGAGAGTGGGGAGGGGTTACGAGCAGTACTTC
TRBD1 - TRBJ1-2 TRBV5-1 CASRGQGVDYGYTF TGCGCCAGCAGGGGACAGGGGGTTGACTATGGCTACACCTTC
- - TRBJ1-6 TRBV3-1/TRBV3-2 CASSQGLRGSPLHF TGTGCCAGCAGCCAAGGACTGCGAGGATCACCCCTCCACTTT
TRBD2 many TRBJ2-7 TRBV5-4 CASSQAGNSYEQYF TGTGCCAGCAGCCAAGCGGGGAACTCCTACGAGCAGTACTTC
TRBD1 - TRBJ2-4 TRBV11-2 CASSPRGQGENIQYF TGTGCCAGCAGCCCCAGGGGACAGGGCGAAAACATTCAGTACTTC
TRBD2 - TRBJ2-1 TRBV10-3 CAINNPTRGGNEQFF TGTGCCATCAACAACCCCACCCGGGGGGGCAATGAGCAGTTCTTC
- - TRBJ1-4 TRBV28 CASSSGWTHEKLFF TGTGCCAGCAGTTCGGGATGGACTCATGAAAAACTGTTTTTT
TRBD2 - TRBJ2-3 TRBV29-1 CSVRLAGGPRTDTQYF TGCAGCGTTCGATTAGCGGGAGGGCCGCGCACAGATACGCAGTATTTT
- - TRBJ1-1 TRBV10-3 CAIRPDGDTEAFF TGTGCCATCAGGCCGGACGGGGACACTGAAGCTTTCTTT
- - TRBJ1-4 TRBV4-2 CASSQEGQLNEKLFF TGTGCCAGCAGCCAAGAGGGCCAGCTTAATGAAAAACTGTTTTTT
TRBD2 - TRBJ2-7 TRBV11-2 CASSLLLAGPIYEQYF TGTGCCAGCAGCTTACTGTTAGCGGGGCCAATCTACGAGCAGTACTTC
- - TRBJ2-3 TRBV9 CASSSRGASTDTQYF TGTGCCAGCAGCTCCCGGGGAGCGAGCACAGATACGCAGTATTTT
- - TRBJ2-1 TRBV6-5 CASSPDRPEGNEQFF TGTGCCAGCAGCCCCGACAGGCCAGAGGGGAATGAGCAGTTCTTC
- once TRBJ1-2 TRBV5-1 CASSRNRENNYGYTF TGCGCCAGCAGCCGAAACAGGGAGAATAACTATGGCTACACCTTC
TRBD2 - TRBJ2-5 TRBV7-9 CASRDYSGDGETQYF TGTGCCAGCAGGGATTACAGCGGGGACGGGGAGACCCAGTACTTC
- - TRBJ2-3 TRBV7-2 CASSLEARSPDTQYF TGTGCCAGCAGCTTAGAGGCCAGGTCCCCGGATACGCAGTATTTT
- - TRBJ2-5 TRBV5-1 CASSLTGTETQYF TGCGCCAGCAGCTTAACAGGGACAGAGACCCAGTACTTC
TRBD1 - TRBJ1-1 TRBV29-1 CSVQRGQVAEAFF TGCAGCGTTCAAAGGGGGCAGGTTGCTGAAGCTTTCTTT
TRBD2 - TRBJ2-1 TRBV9 CASSVVSGTRVDEQFF TGTGCCAGCAGCGTAGTGTCCGGGACTAGAGTGGATGAGCAGTTCTTC
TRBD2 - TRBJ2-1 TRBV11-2 CASSLVPSTVRGREDEQFF TGTGCCAGCAGCCTCGTCCCCTCAACCGTACGCGGGAGGGAAGATGAGCAGTTCTTC
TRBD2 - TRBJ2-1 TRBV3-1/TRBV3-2 CASSQGQREGLVF TGTGCCAGCAGCCAAGGGCAGCGGGAGGGTCTTGTCTTC
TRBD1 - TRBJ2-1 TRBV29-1 CSVRDSPSYNEQFF TGCAGCGTCCGGGACAGCCCTTCCTACAATGAGCAGTTCTTC
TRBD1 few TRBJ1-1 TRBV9 CASSLTGQMNTEAFF TGTGCCAGCAGCCTCACGGGACAGATGAACACTGAAGCTTTCTTT
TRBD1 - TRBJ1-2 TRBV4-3 CASSQRQGPYGYTF TGCGCCAGCAGCCAAAGACAGGGGCCCTATGGCTACACCTTC
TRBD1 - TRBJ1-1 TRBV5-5 CASSSAPDRVNTEAFF TGTGCCAGCAGCTCGGCCCCTGACAGGGTGAACACTGAAGCTTTCTTT
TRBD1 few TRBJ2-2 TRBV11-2 CASSFVQGATGELFF TGTGCCAGCAGCTTCGTTCAGGGGGCCACCGGGGAGCTGTTTTTT
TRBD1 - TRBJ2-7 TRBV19 CASSPRGTYEQYF TGTGCCAGTAGCCCCAGGGGGACCTACGAGCAGTACTTC
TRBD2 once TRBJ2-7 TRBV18 CASSDTGGIYEQYF TGTGCCAGCTCAGATACCGGGGGGATCTACGAGCAGTACTTC
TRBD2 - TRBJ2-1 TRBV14 CASSQEKEETSFSNEQFF TGTGCCAGCAGCCAAGAAAAGGAGGAGACTAGCTTTTCCAATGAGCAGTTCTTC
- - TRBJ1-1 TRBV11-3 CASSLGRQGNTEAFF TGTGCCAGCAGCTTAGGTCGGCAGGGGAACACTGAAGCTTTCTTT
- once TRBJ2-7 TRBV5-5 CASSYRTHSYEQYF TGTGCCAGCAGCTACCGGACACACTCCTACGAGCAGTACTTC
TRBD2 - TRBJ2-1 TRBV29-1 CSVLAGRSGNEQFF TGCAGCGTTCTAGCGGGGCGGAGTGGGAATGAGCAGTTCTTC
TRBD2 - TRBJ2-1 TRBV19 CASKLTSGKIRSYNEQFF TGTGCCAGTAAGCTGACTAGCGGGAAGATAAGGTCCTACAATGAGCAGTTCTTC
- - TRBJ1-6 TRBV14 CASSQVIGSSPLHF TGTGCCAGCAGCCAAGTAATCGGGAGTTCACCCCTCCACTTT
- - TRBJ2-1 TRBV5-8 CASSSVGRANNEQFF TGTGCCAGCAGCTCCGTGGGGCGCGCCAACAATGAGCAGTTCTTC
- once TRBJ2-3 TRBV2 CASSWGLGSSQPDTQYF TGTGCCAGTTCCTGGGGGCTGGGATCCTCCCAACCAGATACGCAGTATTTT
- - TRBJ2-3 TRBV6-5 CASSLGRPTDTQYF TGTGCCAGCAGTTTAGGCAGGCCCACAGATACGCAGTATTTT
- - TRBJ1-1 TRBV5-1 CASSLSRGWTEAFF TGCGCCAGCAGCTTGAGTAGGGGCTGGACTGAAGCTTTCTTT
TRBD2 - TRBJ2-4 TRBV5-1 CASSPGLAGRYLAKNIQYF TGCGCCAGCAGCCCCGGACTAGCGGGTCGTTATTTAGCCAAAAACATTCAGTACTTC
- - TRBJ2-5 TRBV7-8 CASSPSRETQYF TGTGCCAGCAGCCCTAGTAGAGAGACCCAGTACTTC
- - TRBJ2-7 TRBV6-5 CASSHQSGGKQYF TGTGCCAGCAGTCACCAGAGCGGCGGGAAGCAGTACTTC
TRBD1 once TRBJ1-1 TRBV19 CASSIGTGEGTEAFF TGTGCCAGTAGTATCGGGACAGGGGAAGGCACTGAAGCTTTCTTT
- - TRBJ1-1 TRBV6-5 CASSYSSRGNTEAFF TGTGCCAGCAGTTACTCGAGTAGAGGGAACACTGAAGCTTTCTTT
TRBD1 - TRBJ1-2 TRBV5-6 CASSLDQGAADYGYTF TGTGCCAGCAGCCTGGATCAGGGGGCCGCGGACTATGGCTACACCTTC
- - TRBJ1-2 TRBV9 CASSVDGAGNGYTF TGTGCCAGCAGCGTAGATGGGGCAGGGAATGGCTACACCTTC
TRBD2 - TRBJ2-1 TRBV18 CASSLTPGLAGGEQFF TGTGCCAGCTCTTTGACCCCGGGACTAGCAGGGGGTGAGCAGTTCTTC